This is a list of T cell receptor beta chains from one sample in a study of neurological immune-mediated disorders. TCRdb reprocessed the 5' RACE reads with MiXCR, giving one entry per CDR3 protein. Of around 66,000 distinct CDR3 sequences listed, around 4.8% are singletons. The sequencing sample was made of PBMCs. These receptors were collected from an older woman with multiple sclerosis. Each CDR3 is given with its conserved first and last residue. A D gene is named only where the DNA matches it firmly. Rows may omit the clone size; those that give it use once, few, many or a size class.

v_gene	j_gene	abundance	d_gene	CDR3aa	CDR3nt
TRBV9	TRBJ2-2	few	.	CASSTPWRNTGELFF	TGTGCCAGCAGCACCCCGTGGCGGAACACCGGGGAGCTGTTTTTT
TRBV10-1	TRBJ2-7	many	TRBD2	CASSASIGLAGDEQYF	TGCGCCAGCAGTGCTTCGATCGGACTAGCGGGAGACGAGCAGTACTTC
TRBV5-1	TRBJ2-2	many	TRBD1	CASSPRTGEGTGELFF	TGCGCCAGCAGCCCCAGGACAGGGGAAGGGACCGGGGAGCTGTTTTTT
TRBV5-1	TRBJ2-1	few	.	CASSLGEGRSSYNEQFF	TGCGCCAGCAGCTTGGGTGAAGGGCGAAGCTCCTACAATGAGCAGTTCTTC
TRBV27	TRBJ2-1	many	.	CASSTPAGFSYNEQFF	TGTGCCAGCAGTACCCCGGCCGGCTTCTCCTACAATGAGCAGTTCTTC
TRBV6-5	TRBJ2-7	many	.	CASSQSGTIYEQYF	TGTGCCAGCAGCCAGTCCGGGACCATCTACGAGCAGTACTTC
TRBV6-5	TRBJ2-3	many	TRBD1	CASSYQPPSGTGGKDTQYF	TGTGCCAGCAGTTACCAACCCCCTTCCGGGACAGGGGGCAAAGATACGCAGTATTTT
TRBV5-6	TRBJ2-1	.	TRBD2	CASSLRLAGGPGFSYNEQFF	TGTGCCAGCAGCCTACGTCTAGCGGGAGGGCCTGGGTTTTCGTACAATGAGCAGTTCTTC
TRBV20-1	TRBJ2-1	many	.	CSARDPRETYNEQFF	TGCAGTGCTAGAGACCCGAGGGAAACCTACAATGAGCAGTTCTTC
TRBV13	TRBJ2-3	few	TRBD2	CASSLTGGASDTQYF	TGTGCCAGCAGCTTAACGGGAGGTGCTTCAGATACGCAGTATTTT
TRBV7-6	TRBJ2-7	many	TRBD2	CASSLVASGPTYEQYF	TGTGCCAGCAGCTTAGTGGCTAGCGGGCCTACCTACGAGCAGTACTTC
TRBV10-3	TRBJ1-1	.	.	CAISEDRRSTEAFF	TGTGCCATCAGTGAGGATAGACGGAGCACTGAAGCTTTCTTT
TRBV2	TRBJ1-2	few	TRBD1	CASIGQGGGYTF	TGTGCCAGCATTGGACAGGGGGGGGGCTACACCTTC
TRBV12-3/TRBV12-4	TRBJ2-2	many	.	CASAITGSTGELFF	TGTGCCAGCGCAATTACCGGGTCCACCGGGGAGCTGTTTTTT
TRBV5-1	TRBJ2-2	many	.	CASSLVSGFDTGELFF	TGCGCCAGCAGCTTGGTCTCAGGGTTCGACACCGGGGAGCTGTTTTTT
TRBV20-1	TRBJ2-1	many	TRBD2	CSARDSSGSGNEQFF	TGCAGTGCTAGAGATAGTAGCGGGAGTGGTAATGAGCAGTTCTTC
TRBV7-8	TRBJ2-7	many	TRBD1	CASSSADRGGYEQYF	TGTGCCAGCAGCTCCGCGGACAGGGGTGGCTACGAGCAGTACTTC
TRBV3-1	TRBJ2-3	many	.	CASSHKGGKNLYTQYF	TGTGCCAGCAGCCATAAGGGCGGCAAGAACCTCTATACGCAGTATTTT
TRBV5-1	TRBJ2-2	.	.	CASSQVQGTNTGELFF	TGCGCCAGCAGCCAGGTTCAGGGGACGAACACCGGGGAGCTGTTTTTT
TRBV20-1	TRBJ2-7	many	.	CSARRERSYEQYF	TGCAGTGCTAGAAGGGAGAGGTCCTACGAGCAGTACTTC
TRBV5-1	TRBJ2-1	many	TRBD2	CASSLGLAGVDEQFF	TGCGCCAGCAGCTTGGGACTAGCGGGAGTCGATGAGCAGTTCTTC
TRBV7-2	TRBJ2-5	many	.	CASSLRRNQETQYF	TGTGCCAGCAGCTTACGGCGGAACCAAGAGACCCAGTACTTC
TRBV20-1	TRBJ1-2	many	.	CSARAGANYGYTF	TGCAGTGCTAGGGCAGGAGCTAACTATGGCTACACCTTC
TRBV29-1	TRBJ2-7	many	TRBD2	CSVQVSGTYEQYF	TGCAGCGTTCAGGTTAGCGGGACCTACGAGCAGTACTTC
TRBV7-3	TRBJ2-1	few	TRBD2	CASSYGTSGNNEQFF	TGTGCCAGCAGCTATGGGACTAGCGGCAACAATGAGCAGTTCTTC
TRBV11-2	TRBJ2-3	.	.	CASSSPWRGSTDTQYF	TGTGCCAGCAGCTCCCCGTGGCGGGGAAGCACAGATACGCAGTATTTT
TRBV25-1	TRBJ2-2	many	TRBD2	CASSGLADTGELFF	TGTGCCAGCAGTGGACTAGCGGACACCGGGGAGCTGTTTTTT
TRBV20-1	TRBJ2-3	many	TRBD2	CSAKASGSADTQYF	TGCAGTGCTAAGGCTAGCGGGAGTGCAGATACGCAGTATTTT
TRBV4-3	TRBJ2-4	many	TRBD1	CASSQDIGVDRGMGNIQYF	TGCGCCAGCAGCCAAGATATAGGCGTCGACAGGGGGATGGGGAACATTCAGTACTTC
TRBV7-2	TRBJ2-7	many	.	CASSLDRAGGDYF	TGTGCCAGCAGCTTAGATAGGGCAGGCGGCGACTACTTC
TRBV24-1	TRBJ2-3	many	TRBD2	CATSDRAGGTDTQYF	TGTGCCACCAGTGACCGAGCGGGAGGCACAGATACGCAGTATTTT
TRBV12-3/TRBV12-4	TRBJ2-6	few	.	CASSLDQGTGANVLTF	TGTGCCAGCAGCCTGGACCAGGGGACGGGGGCCAACGTCCTGACTTTC
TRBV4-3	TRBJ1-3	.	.	CASSQGRGNTIYF	TGCGCCAGCAGCCAAGGGCGTGGAAACACCATATATTTT
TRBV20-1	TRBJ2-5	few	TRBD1	CSAKYPTGQETQYF	TGCAGTGCAAAGTACCCGACAGGGCAAGAGACCCAGTACTTC
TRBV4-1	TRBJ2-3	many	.	CASSQESRTDTQYF	TGCGCCAGCAGCCAAGAATCTCGCACAGATACGCAGTATTTT
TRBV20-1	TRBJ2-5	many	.	CSASPRGHLETQYF	TGCAGTGCTAGTCCCCGGGGGCATTTAGAGACCCAGTACTTC
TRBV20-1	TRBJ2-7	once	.	CSASPEGGVLTYEQYF	TGCAGTGCTAGCCCCGAGGGAGGAGTTTTAACCTACGAGCAGTACTTC
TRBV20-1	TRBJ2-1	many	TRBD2	CSAIHPFKRTRINEQFF	TGCAGTGCAATACACCCCTTCAAAAGGACTAGAATTAATGAGCAGTTCTTC
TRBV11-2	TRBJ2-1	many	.	CASSLAGGSYNEQFF	TGTGCCAGCAGCTTAGCTGGCGGCTCCTACAATGAGCAGTTCTTC
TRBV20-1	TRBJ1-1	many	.	CSGTEGKIEAFF	TGCAGTGGGACGGAAGGGAAAATTGAAGCTTTCTTT
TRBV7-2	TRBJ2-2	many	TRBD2	CASSSLRLAGDTGELFF	TGTGCCAGCAGCTCCCTCCGACTAGCGGGAGACACCGGGGAGCTGTTTTTT
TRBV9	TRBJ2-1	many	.	CASSVGVNEQFF	TGTGCCAGCAGCGTAGGAGTCAATGAGCAGTTCTTC
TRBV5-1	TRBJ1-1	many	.	CASSLSVGFGNTEAFF	TGCGCCAGCAGCTTGTCGGTGGGATTCGGGAACACTGAAGCTTTCTTT
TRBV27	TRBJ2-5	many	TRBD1	CASSSNRGLIQETQYF	TGTGCCAGCAGTTCCAACAGGGGGCTGATCCAAGAGACCCAGTACTTC
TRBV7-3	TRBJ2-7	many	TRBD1	CASSPQGGTGTYEQYF	TGTGCCAGCAGCCCCCAAGGGGGGACAGGCACCTACGAGCAGTACTTC
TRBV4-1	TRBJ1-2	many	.	CASSPGPGSDYGYTF	TGCGCCAGCAGCCCGGGCCCGGGGAGCGACTATGGCTACACCTTC
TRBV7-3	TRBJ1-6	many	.	CASSSTGGPYSPLHF	TGTGCCAGCAGCTCTACGGGGGGCCCGTATTCACCCCTCCACTTT
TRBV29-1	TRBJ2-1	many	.	CSVERSYNEQFF	TGCAGCGTTGAACGTAGTTACAATGAGCAGTTCTTC
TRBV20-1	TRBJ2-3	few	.	CSASGLADTDTQYF	TGCAGTGCTAGTGGTCTAGCCGACACAGATACGCAGTATTTT
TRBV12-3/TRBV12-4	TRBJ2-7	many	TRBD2	CASSSLAVNSYEQYF	TGTGCCAGCAGTTCTCTAGCGGTAAACTCCTACGAGCAGTACTTC
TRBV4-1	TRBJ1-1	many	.	CASSREGSMTEAFF	TGCGCCAGCAGTCGGGAGGGTTCTATGACTGAAGCTTTCTTT
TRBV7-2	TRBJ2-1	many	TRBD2	CASSLEAGVMYNEQFF	TGTGCCAGCAGCTTAGAGGCGGGAGTAATGTACAATGAGCAGTTCTTC
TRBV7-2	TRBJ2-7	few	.	CASSLISLGSYEQYF	TGTGCCAGCAGCTTAATTTCCCTAGGTTCCTACGAGCAGTACTTC
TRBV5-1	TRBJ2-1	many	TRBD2	CASSLQLADYNEQFF	TGCGCCAGCAGCTTGCAACTAGCGGACTACAATGAGCAGTTCTTC
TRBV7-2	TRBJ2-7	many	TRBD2	CASSFAGAGEQYF	TGTGCCAGCAGCTTCGCGGGAGCAGGCGAGCAGTACTTC
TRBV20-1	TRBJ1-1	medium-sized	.	CSASVIVNTEAFF	TGCAGTGCTAGCGTGATAGTGAACACTGAAGCTTTCTTT
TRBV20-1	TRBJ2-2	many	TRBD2	CSASSSGSTGELFF	TGCAGTGCTAGCTCGAGCGGGAGCACCGGGGAGCTGTTTTTT
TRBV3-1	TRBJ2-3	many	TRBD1	CASRGQGPDTQYF	TGTGCCAGCAGAGGACAGGGGCCAGATACGCAGTATTTT
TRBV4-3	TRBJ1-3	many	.	CASSQDNGNSGNTIYF	TGCGCCAGCAGCCAAGATAACGGGAACTCTGGAAACACCATATATTTT
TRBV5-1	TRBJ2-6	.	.	CASSPGHQSGANVLTF	TGCGCCAGCAGCCCGGGACACCAATCTGGGGCCAACGTCCTGACTTTC